The clone carrying this T cell receptor beta chain was picked up many times. What it binds is not known. The observed sequence ends 3 residues before the CDR3 terminus, with the missing tail filled in from the germline J gene. Control and CVID samples contributed equal amounts of genomic DNA. Sequencing was performed with immunoSEQ multiplex PCR; in TCRdb, only in-frame clones are kept and a portion is missing. The repertoire has about 64,000 clones, none seen only once; the ten largest take 1.7%. This entry comes from a study of T cell clonality in common variable immunodeficiency. Germline V gene data show CDR1 as DFQATT and CDR2 as SNEGSKA (reference sequence). The CDR3 extends over 17 amino acids. Trimming left V 3 bases short and J 0 bases short, with 17 bases between. General study results and limits: CVID subjects had higher TCRbeta clonality than healthy controls, most marked in about a third.

The receptor was derived from a person aged 18 to 75 in good health. The chain carries TRBV20-1 and TRBJ2-2; perhaps TRBD2 as D (6 bases). Sequencing input: peripheral blood mononuclear cells. Partial CDR3 DNA: TGCAGTGCTAGTGGAGGGGTGGGTATTTCGAACACCGGGGAG. Encoded protein: CSASGGVGISNTGE. The full CDR3 protein is CSASGGVGISNTGELFF.